The 17 T cell receptor beta chains below come from one sample, sequenced in a study of blood T cell repertoires in COVID-19. TCRdb's table, derived via immunoSEQ multiplex PCR, lists solely in-frame clones and lacks some. The data contain about 240,000 clones, about four fifths of them singletons. Sequenced material: peripheral blood. These receptors came from a young woman with acute or convalescent COVID-19.

The rearrangement links TRBV5-5 to TRBJ2-7; 8 nucleotides match TRBD2. This CDR3 spans 16 amino acids. The germline CDR1 and CDR2 sequences are SGHKS and YYEKEE (reference sequence). The V gene end was trimmed by 0 bases and the J gene end by 6 bases; junction bases not matched to a gene: 11. CDR3 sequence reads: CASSLGLAGPLGEQYF. The CDR3 bases are TGTGCCAGCAGCTTGGGTCTAGCGGGCCCCCTTGGCGAGCAGTACTTC.

V gene TRBV3-1 (or the pseudogene TRBV3-2) combines with J gene TRBJ1-2; possibly TRBD1 for D (5 bases). Trimming pared 5 bases from V and 1 base from J, leaving 11 bases between. Germline CDR1 and CDR2: LGHDT and YNNKEL (reference sequence). The CDR3 spans 14 residues. This chain's CDR3 is CASSSGHHNYGYTF. CDR3 sequence (DNA): TGTGCCAGCAGCTCAGGACACCATAACTATGGCTACACCTTC.

The chain uses TRBV29-1 and TRBJ2-2, with 7 positions matching TRBD1. Germline CDR1 SQVTM, CDR2 ANQGSEA. J was trimmed by 4 bases and V by 6 bases; bases with no gene match: 5. The CDR3 is made up of 13 amino acids. The CDR3 sequence is CSVTWTGTGELFF. CDR3 DNA sequence: TGCAGCGTAACCTGGACAGGCACCGGGGAGCTGTTTTTT.

V gene TRBV3-1 (or the pseudogene TRBV3-2) combines with J gene TRBJ2-5; weak D call: TRBD2 (5 bases). V shed 2 bases and J shed 3 bases, with 10 bases lying between them. Per the germline V gene, CDR1 is LGHDT and CDR2 is YNNKEL (reference sequence). CDR3 length: 14 amino acids. CDR3 sequence reads: CASSQQRMKETQYF. The CDR3 DNA reads as TGTGCCAGCAGCCAACAGCGGATGAAAGAGACCCAGTACTTC.

The chain joins TRBV3-1 (or the pseudogene TRBV3-2) to TRBJ2-7; the D is unclear. The ends were cut back, 2 bases at V and 4 bases at J, with 9 bases in the middle. From germline, CDR1 is LGHDT and CDR2 YNNKEL (reference sequence). The CDR3 loop spans 13 amino acids. CDR3 amino acids: CASSQREKYEQYF. The CDR3 bases are TGTGCCAGCAGCCAACGTGAGAAGTACGAGCAGTACTTC.

This chain links TRBV27 with TRBJ2-7; 12 nucleotides agree with TRBD2. The V gene's germline CDR1 is MNHEY and CDR2 SMNVEV (reference sequence). Trimming cost V 6 bases and J 3 bases; bases outside gene matches: 6. The CDR3 is 15 residues long. The DNA of the CDR3 is TGTGCCAGCAGAACGACTAGCGGGAGACACTACGAGCAGTACTTC. Translated, it gives CASRTTSGRHYEQYF.

The gene calls are TRBV6-2 or TRBV6-3 and TRBJ2-7; 14 nucleotides match TRBD2. The V and J ends lost 2 bases and 5 bases, in that order; junction bases with no gene match: 2. Germline values: CDR1 MNHEY, CDR2 SVGEGT. The CDR3 contains 15 residues. CDR3 loop: CASSYRGLAGDEQYF. CDR3 coding DNA: TGTGCCAGCAGTTACAGGGGACTAGCGGGAGACGAGCAGTACTTC.

The J gene is TRBJ2-3, the V gene TRBV7-2; perhaps TRBD2 as D (5 bases). This CDR3 contains 13 residues. Trimming shortened V by 7 bases and J by 7 bases, and 15 bases separated the two germline ends. Germline V lookup: CDR1 SGHTA, CDR2 FQGNSA. The CDR3 reads CASTGNSAYTQYF. The CDR3 coding sequence is TGTGCCAGCACGGGGAACTCAGCCTATACGCAGTATTTT.

This clone has just one count. The chain couples TRBV29-1 to TRBJ1-5; D not certain. The CDR3 runs to 13 residues. Per the germline V gene, CDR1 is SQVTM and CDR2 is ANQGSEA. Trimming left V 6 bases short and J 3 bases short, with 12 bases between. The CDR3 is CSVLPSLNQPQHF. The CDR3 DNA follows: TGCAGCGTCCTCCCCTCCCTCAATCAGCCCCAGCATTTT.

The chain uses TRBV4-3 and TRBJ2-5; maybe TRBD1 (6 bases). The CDR3 is made up of 15 amino acids. Germline CDR1 and CDR2: LGHNA and YSLEER. V was shortened by 2 bases and J by 0 bases, with 10 bases between the two germline ends. The CDR3 nucleotides are TGCGCCAGCAGCCAATTGTCAGGGGACCAAGAGACCCAGTACTTC. Its protein product is CASSQLSGDQETQYF.

V is TRBV27 and J is TRBJ2-6; 7 bases are a match to TRBD2. The CDR3 contains 17 residues. From germline, CDR1 is MNHEY and CDR2 SMNVEV (reference sequence). The V gene end was trimmed by 5 bases and the J gene end by 4 bases; junction bases not matched to a gene: 11. As DNA, the CDR3 is TGTGCCAGCAGTCCCCGGGTAGCGGGTGCCGGGGCCAACGTCCTGACTTTC. Protein: CASSPRVAGAGANVLTF.

The chain couples TRBV30 to TRBJ1-3, with D perhaps matching TRBD1 (5 bases). This CDR3 is 14 amino acids long. Trimming took off 3 bases at V and 3 bases at J, with 12 bases between the two ends. Germline loops: CDR1 GTSNPN, CDR2 SVGIG (reference sequence). CDR3 sequence reads: CAWSKGVNGNTIYF. The CDR3 nucleotides read TGTGCCTGGAGCAAAGGGGTAAATGGAAACACCATATATTTT. Using reference TRBV30 and TRBJ1-3 for the parts outside the CDR3, the full variable domain is SQTIHQWPATLVQPVGSPLSLECTVEGTSNPNLYWYRQAAGRGLQLLFYSVGIGQISSEVPQNLSASRPQDRQFILSSKKLLLSDSGFYLCAWSKGVNGNTIYFGEGSWLTVV.

The V and J genes are TRBV10-2 and TRBJ1-5, with 9 bases that match TRBD1. CDR1 and CDR2 (germline): WSHSY, SAAADI. The CDR3 has 15 residues. The trim removed 10 bases at V and 1 base at J, leaving 8 bases unmatched. In nucleotides, the CDR3 is TGCGCCACCAAAGACAGGGGGGTAAGCAATCAGCCCCAGCATTTT. Its translation: CATKDRGVSNQPQHF.

Remarks on this clone: Other DNA sequences of this sample code for an identical CDR3. V and J are TRBV7-8 and TRBJ2-7; weak D call: TRBD1 (6 bases). The CDR3 runs to 14 residues. V lost 1 base, J lost 1 base, and 8 bases lay in between. Germline V lookup: CDR1 SGHVS, CDR2 FQNEAQ. CDR3: CASSLGTASYEQYF. The CDR3 DNA sequence: TGTGCCAGCAGCTTAGGGACAGCTTCCTACGAGCAGTACTTC.

The chain recombines TRBV10-3 with TRBJ1-6, with 9 bases aligning to TRBD1. The germline CDR1 and CDR2 sequences are ENHRY and SYGVKD. J lost 10 bases, V lost 3 bases, and 4 bases had no gene match. CDR3 length equals 14 residues. The CDR3 DNA reads as TGTGCCATCAGTGATTACGGACAGGGGTCACCCCTCCACTTT. This sequence encodes CAISDYGQGSPLHF.

V usage is TRBV20-1 and J usage is TRBJ2-4, with D possibly matching TRBD2 (5 bases). The CDR3 extends over 11 amino acids. V was trimmed by 6 bases and J by 6 bases, leaving 9 bases between them. The germline V gene encodes CDR1 DFQATT and CDR2 SNEGSKA (reference sequence). CDR3 region: CSARERNIQYF. DNA of the CDR3: TGCAGTGCCCGGGAAAGAAACATTCAGTACTTC.

The chain uses TRBV6-2 or TRBV6-3 and TRBJ2-1; D remains ambiguous. Trimming took 6 bases from V and 8 from J, leaving 14 bases between them. Germline CDR1 and CDR2: MNHEY and SVGEGT. The CDR3 loop spans 13 amino acids. CDR3 sequence (DNA): TGTGCCAGCAGCCCGGGCCCCACCCATGAGCAGTTCTTC. Amino acid sequence: CASSPGPTHEQFF.